Shown below are 32 T cell receptor beta chains from a single sample sequenced in a study of post-analysis software for immune sequencing data. The TCR beta cDNA libraries carried unique molecular identifiers. TCRdb recomputed calls from the PCR reads with MiXCR, one row per CDR3 protein. Found here are hundreds of thousands of distinct CDR3 sequences, approximately 59% of them singletons; the top ten hold about 11%. Study-wide results and limits: Controls showed lower frequencies than patients for four to six TRBV segments, and TRBV5-6, TRBV5-1 and TRBV20-1 were among these.

Their specific antigens are unknown. The specimen was blood. The receptor source for this set is a girl under 10 years old with multiple sclerosis.

This clonotype was counted a few times. The V call is TRBV12-3 or TRBV12-4, the J call TRBJ2-1; D assignment may be TRBD1 or TRBD2 (5 bases each). The CDR3 runs 14 residues. The V end lost 2 bases, the J end lost 5 bases, and 10 bases lay between the germline ends. The CDR3 nucleotides read TGTGCCAGCAGTTTACCGGGGCAGGACAATGAGCAGTTCTTC. This sequence encodes CASSLPGQDNEQFF.

In its sample, this clonotype was seen a few times. The gene calls are TRBV29-1 and TRBJ2-3; possible D gene TRBD2, 7 bases. The CDR3 consists of 16 residues. Per the germline V gene, CDR1 is SQVTM and CDR2 is ANQGSEA. V was clipped by 0 bases and J by 2 bases, with 15 bases between them. The CDR3 loop reads CSVEDGRGLNTDTQYF. For the CDR3, the DNA is TGCAGCGTTGAAGATGGGCGGGGGCTCAACACAGATACGCAGTATTTT.

This clonotype was counted between two and nine times. V is TRBV7-2 and J is TRBJ2-5, with 9 bases matching TRBD1. The germline V gene has CDR1 SGHTA and CDR2 FQGNSA. The length of the CDR3 is 15 residues. The junction had 6 bases not matched to a gene; V was cut back by 2 bases and J by 5 bases. The CDR3 bases are TGTGCCAGCAGCTTACCTACAGGGGGCCGGGAGACCCAGTACTTC. It translates to CASSLPTGGRETQYF. The whole variable domain, filled in from reference TRBV7-2 and TRBJ2-5, reads GAGVSQSPSNKVTEKGKDVELRCDPISGHTALYWYRQSLGQGLEFLIYFQGNSAPDKSGLPSDRFSAERTGGSVSTLTIQRTQQEDSAVYLCASSLPTGGRETQYFGPGTRLLVL.

Only a few counts were recorded for this clonotype. The V call is TRBV5-5, the J call TRBJ2-7; TRBD2 aligns across 12 bases. The junction had 7 bases not matched to a gene; V was cut back by 3 bases and J by 0 bases. The CDR3 is made up of 17 amino acids. The germline V gene encodes CDR1 SGHKS and CDR2 YYEKEE (reference sequence). CDR3 sequence (DNA): TGTGCCAGCAGCTCCCACGGACTAGCGGGACACTCCTACGAGCAGTACTTC. Translation gives CASSSHGLAGHSYEQYF.

This clonotype was seen more than once but under ten times. This chain links TRBV20-1 with TRBJ1-1; D not resolved. The CDR3 is 12 amino acids. Germline-derived CDR1 and CDR2 are DFQATT and SNEGSKA (reference sequence). Deletions cut 3 bases from V and 1 base from J, with 6 bases between. The CDR3: CSASRSNTEAFF. The CDR3 DNA reads as TGCAGTGCTAGTAGGTCGAACACTGAAGCTTTCTTT.

The chain uses TRBV6-2 or TRBV6-3 and TRBJ2-1; maybe TRBD2 (5 bases). CDR1 and CDR2 (germline): MNHEY, SVGEGT. Trimming removed 8 bases from V and 9 bases from J, with 20 bases in between. The CDR3 covers 14 residues. CDR3 in DNA: TGTGCCAGCGGAAGATATAATCGGGGAACTGAGCAGTTCTTC. Protein product: CASGRYNRGTEQFF.

DNA for the CDR3: TGTGCCACCAGCACCAGAATTCTAGATACGCAGTATTTT. Amino acid sequence: CATSTRILDTQYF. The genes are TRBV15 and TRBJ2-3; D is unclear. The germline V gene encodes CDR1 LNHNV and CDR2 YYDKDF (reference sequence). V lost 4 bases and J lost 5, with 10 bases in between. The CDR3 has 13 amino acids.

The chain links TRBV6-5 to TRBJ1-2; the D is unclear. The germline V gene has CDR1 MNHEY and CDR2 SVGAGI. Trimming stripped 4 bases from V and 4 bases from J, with 10 bases between. CDR3 length equals 13 residues. The CDR3: CASSSDGSYGYTF. CDR3 DNA: TGTGCCAGCAGTTCGGACGGATCCTATGGCTACACCTTC.

The rearrangement links TRBV7-2 to TRBJ2-7; the D gene is possibly TRBD1 (6 bases). Germline loops: CDR1 SGHTA, CDR2 FQGNSA. The CDR3 spans 14 residues. V shed 5 bases and J shed 0 bases, with 11 bases lying between them. Written as DNA, the CDR3 is TGTGCCAGCAGCATCGACAGGAGCTCCTACGAGCAGTACTTC. As protein: CASSIDRSSYEQYF. The full variable domain, completed using reference TRBV7-2 and TRBJ2-7, is GAGVSQSPSNKVTEKGKDVELRCDPISGHTALYWYRQSLGQGLEFLIYFQGNSAPDKSGLPSDRFSAERTGGSVSTLTIQRTQQEDSAVYLCASSIDRSSYEQYFGPGTRLTVT.

This clonotype showed up just a few times. The rearrangement uses TRBV20-1 and TRBJ1-6; a weak D match, TRBD1 (5 bases). CDR1 DFQATT and CDR2 SNEGSKA come from the germline V gene (reference sequence). This CDR3 region has 14 residues. V lost 4 bases and J 6 bases, leaving 13 bases between the germline ends. The CDR3 DNA reads TGCAGTGCTACAACCGACAGAGTTAATTCACCCCTCCACTTT. Its protein product is CSATTDRVNSPLHF.

The chain has TRBV7-9 and TRBJ2-5, with D possibly matching TRBD1 (5 bases). Germline-derived CDR1 and CDR2 are SEHNR and FQNEAQ (reference sequence). V was pared by 4 bases and J by 4 bases, with 16 bases between. The CDR3 is 15 residues long. The CDR3 DNA sequence: TGTGCCAGCAGCTCGCTCCCAGGGTTACGAGAGACCCAGTACTTC. The encoded protein is CASSSLPGLRETQYF. The complete variable domain, with remaining parts taken from reference TRBV7-9 and TRBJ2-5, reads DTGVSQNPRHKITKRGQNVTFRCDPISEHNRLYWYRQTLGQGPEFLTYFQNEAQLEKSRLLSDRFSAERPKGSFSTLEIQRTEQGDSAMYLCASSSLPGLRETQYFGPGTRLLVL.

V and J are TRBV6-1 and TRBJ2-1, with D possibly being TRBD2 (5 bases). Germline V gene sequence: CDR1 MNHNS, CDR2 SASEGT. V was pared by 0 bases and J by 0 bases, with 15 bases between. This CDR3 contains 18 residues. CDR3 nucleotides: TGTGCCAGCAGTGAAGCTAACGGAGCGGCGAGCTCCTACAATGAGCAGTTCTTC. Translation gives CASSEANGAASSYNEQFF.

The chain recombines TRBV7-9 with TRBJ2-7; 10 bases line up with TRBD2. Germline CDR1 SEHNR, CDR2 FQNEAQ (reference sequence). Trimming removed 4 bases from V and 6 bases from J; junction bases left unmatched: 9. The CDR3 consists of 15 residues. The CDR3 is CASSSLAGASGEQYF. The CDR3 region has the DNA TGTGCCAGCAGCTCGCTAGCGGGAGCTAGCGGCGAGCAGTACTTC.

Notes on this clonotype: One end of the junction fails to match germline, which may point to a read error. CDR3 nucleotide sequence: TGCGCCAGCAGCCAAGATGGGGGGGCTGGGGCCAACATCCTGACTTTC. This translates into CASSQDGGAGANILTF. The V call is TRBV4-3, the J call TRBJ2-6; D is perhaps TRBD2 (7 bases). The germline gives CDR1 LGHNA, CDR2 YSLEER. This CDR3 has 16 amino acids.

The rearrangement uses TRBV15 and TRBJ2-7, with TRBD1 matching over 9 bases. Trimming removed 6 bases from V and 7 bases from J; junction bases left unmatched: 10. The germline V gene encodes CDR1 LNHNV and CDR2 YYDKDF (reference sequence). The CDR3 consists of 14 residues. CDR3 region: CATSIGQGTEEQYF. Written as DNA, the CDR3 is TGTGCCACCAGTATCGGACAGGGGACGGAAGAGCAGTACTTC.

The chain combines TRBV28 with TRBJ1-5, with 7 nucleotides matching TRBD1. Germline assignment: CDR1 MDHEN and CDR2 SYDVKM. V was clipped by 8 bases and J by 7 bases; unmatched bases: 11. The CDR3 extends over 14 amino acids. The CDR3 is CASRDRPYGQPQHF. Here the CDR3 DNA reads TGTGCCAGCCGGGACAGACCGTACGGGCAGCCCCAGCATTTT.

The rearrangement joins TRBV10-2 to TRBJ2-6, with 8 nucleotides matching TRBD2. J was trimmed by 0 bases and V by 11 bases; bases with no gene match: 6. The germline V gene has CDR1 WSHSY and CDR2 SAAADI. The CDR3 spans 15 residues. CDR3 residues: CAEREGSSGANVLTF. The CDR3 DNA follows: TGCGCCGAACGGGAGGGAAGCTCTGGGGCCAACGTCCTGACTTTC.

The chain links TRBV11-3 to TRBJ2-1, with TRBD2 identical over 8 bases. Germline V gene data show CDR1 as SGHNT and CDR2 as YENEEA. V gave up 5 bases and J gave up 2 bases; unmatched junction bases: 5. The CDR3 length is 15 residues. DNA of the CDR3: TGTGCCAGCAGCCCGGGGGGACTAGCCTACAATGAGCAGTTCTTC. Its protein is CASSPGGLAYNEQFF.

The chain employs TRBV7-9 and TRBJ2-3, with TRBD1 matching 11 bases. Germline V CDR1 and CDR2: SEHNR, FQNEAQ (reference sequence). The CDR3 length is 16 residues. With 4 bases clipped from V and 4 bases from J, the junction kept 7 bases outside the gene matches. The CDR3: CASSSPRTGGSDTQYF. The CDR3 coding sequence is TGTGCCAGCAGCTCACCCCGGACAGGGGGCTCAGATACGCAGTATTTT.

This clonotype has only a few counts. V gene TRBV12-3 or TRBV12-4 combines with J gene TRBJ2-5; the D call may be TRBD1 or TRBD2 (5 bases each). This CDR3 has 17 residues. Trimming took off 5 bases at V and 3 bases at J, with 22 bases between the two ends. In DNA form, the CDR3 reads TGTGCCAGCAGTGATACTGCAGAGGGGCGGTTTAAAGAGACCCAGTACTTC. Its protein is CASSDTAEGRFKETQYF.

Only a few counts were recorded for this clonotype. The gene calls are TRBV10-3 and TRBJ1-1; tentatively, D is TRBD1 (6 bases). V was pared by 3 bases and J by 4 bases, with 18 bases between. CDR3 size: 16 residues. From germline, CDR1 is ENHRY and CDR2 SYGVKD. CDR3 nucleotide sequence: TGTGCCATCAGTGAACCCCTCGGGGGCGAGGGCACTGAAGCTTTCTTT. Translating gives CAISEPLGGEGTEAFF.

This clonotype was seen a few times. V is TRBV5-1 and J is TRBJ1-2; maybe TRBD1 (6 bases). CDR3 size: 13 residues. Germline lookup yields CDR1 SGHRS and CDR2 YFSETQ. V was cut by 0 bases and J by 8 bases, with 11 bases left in between. DNA for the CDR3: TGCGCCAGCAGCTTGGGACAGGAGAGGGGCTACACCTTC. This gives the protein CASSLGQERGYTF.

The V and J genes are TRBV27 and TRBJ2-3; D gene uncertain. This CDR3 has 15 amino acids. Trimming pared 3 bases from V and 0 bases from J, leaving 10 bases between. Germline-derived CDR1 and CDR2 are MNHEY and SMNVEV (reference sequence). CDR3 DNA: TGTGCCAGCAGTTTTGAGTCCCCGAGCACAGATACGCAGTATTTT. Its translation: CASSFESPSTDTQYF.

The chain combines TRBV11-2 with TRBJ1-1, with D possibly TRBD1 on 5 matching bases. V was pared by 2 bases and J by 9 bases, with 16 bases between. Germline V CDR1 and CDR2: SGHAT, FQNNGV. The CDR3 contains 14 residues. The CDR3 sequence: CASSLLPEGIQAFF. CDR3 nucleotides: TGTGCCAGCAGCTTACTTCCTGAGGGGATTCAAGCTTTCTTT.

This clonotype was counted between two and nine times. The rearrangement links TRBV7-9 to TRBJ2-5; no definite D call. The CDR3 loop spans 12 amino acids. CDR1 and CDR2 (germline): SEHNR, FQNEAQ (reference sequence). V dropped 2 bases and J dropped 5 bases, with 6 bases sitting between them. CDR3 DNA sequence: TGTGCCAGCAGCTTACTCTTCGAGACCCAGTACTTC. This translates into CASSLLFETQYF.

This clonotype was detected a few times. The CDR3 region is CASSRGLAGGQQYF. Written as DNA, the CDR3 is TGCGCCAGCAGCCGGGGACTAGCGGGAGGACAGCAGTACTTC. The chain uses TRBV10-1 and TRBJ2-7; TRBD2 matches at 15 bases. Trimming removed 6 bases from V and 8 bases from J; junction bases left unmatched: 5. CDR3 length equals 14 residues. Germline CDR1 WNHNN, CDR2 SYGVQD (reference sequence).

The chain recombines TRBV29-1 with TRBJ1-1; TRBD1 matches 9 bases. The junction had 8 bases not matched to a gene; V was cut back by 6 bases and J by 3 bases. The CDR3 totals 14 residues. Germline V gene data show CDR1 as SQVTM and CDR2 as ANQGSEA. This CDR3 is CSVTNRGPDTEAFF. Written as DNA, the CDR3 is TGCAGCGTCACCAACAGGGGGCCCGACACTGAAGCTTTCTTT.

This clonotype occurred many times. The CDR3 DNA follows: TGTGCCAGCAGCCCGAGGGGGTTAGGGGAGACCCAGTACTTC. Its translation: CASSPRGLGETQYF. V gene TRBV3-1 combines with J gene TRBJ2-5; D is possibly TRBD1 (6 bases). Looked up from germline, CDR1 is LGHDT and CDR2 is YNNKEL (reference sequence). CDR3 length equals 14 residues. Trimming took off 4 bases at V and 5 bases at J, with 14 bases between the two ends.

V gene TRBV3-1 combines with J gene TRBJ2-3; 13 bases are a match to TRBD2. J gave up 0 bases and V 0 bases, and 6 bases lay outside the gene matches. This CDR3 has 19 residues. Germline loops: CDR1 LGHDT, CDR2 YNNKEL (reference sequence). In DNA form, the CDR3 reads TGTGCCAGCAGCCAAGATCCCATGGGACTAGCGGGAAGCACAGATACGCAGTATTTT. This codes for CASSQDPMGLAGSTDTQYF.

This chain links TRBV29-1 with TRBJ2-1; TRBD1 matches 7 bases. The junction had 7 bases not matched to a gene; V was cut back by 6 bases and J by 8 bases. The CDR3 sequence is 12 residues long. Per the germline V gene, CDR1 is SQVTM and CDR2 is ANQGSEA. Written as DNA, the CDR3 is TGCAGCGTGGCGACAGGGTCGTATGAGCAGTTCTTC. Residues: CSVATGSYEQFF.

V is TRBV5-1 and J is TRBJ2-7; D is undetermined. Trimming took 7 bases from V and 1 from J, leaving 6 bases between them. There are 11 residues in the CDR3. CDR1 and CDR2 (germline): SGHRS, YFSETQ. The chain's CDR3 is CASEISYEQYF. Here the CDR3 DNA reads TGCGCCAGCGAGATTTCCTACGAGCAGTACTTC.

V gene TRBV18 combines with J gene TRBJ1-4, with TRBD1 matching over 11 bases. Germline values: CDR1 KGHSH, CDR2 LQKENI. This CDR3 comprises 18 residues. Trimming removed 3 bases from V and 0 bases from J; junction bases left unmatched: 6. For the CDR3, the DNA is TGTGCCAGCTCACCCCTAGGGACAGGGGGATCAACTAATGAAAAACTGTTTTTT. It codes for CASSPLGTGGSTNEKLFF.